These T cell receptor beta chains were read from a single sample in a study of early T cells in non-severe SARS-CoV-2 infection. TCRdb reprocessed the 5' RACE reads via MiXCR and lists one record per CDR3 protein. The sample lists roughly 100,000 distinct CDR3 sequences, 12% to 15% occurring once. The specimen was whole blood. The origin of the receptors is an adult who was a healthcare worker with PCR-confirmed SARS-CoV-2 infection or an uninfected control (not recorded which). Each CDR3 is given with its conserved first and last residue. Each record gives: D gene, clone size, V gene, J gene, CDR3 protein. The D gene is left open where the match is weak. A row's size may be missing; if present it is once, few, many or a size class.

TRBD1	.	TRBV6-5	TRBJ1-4	CASNPAGGKNEKLFF
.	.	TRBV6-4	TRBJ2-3	CASSQGGSTDTQYF
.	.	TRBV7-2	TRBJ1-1	CASTSSPGTSEAFF
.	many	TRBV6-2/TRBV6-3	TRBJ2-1	CASSYRLDEQFF
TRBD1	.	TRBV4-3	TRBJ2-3	CASSQGGTDTDTQYF
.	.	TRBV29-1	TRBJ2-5	CSGGQLKETQYF
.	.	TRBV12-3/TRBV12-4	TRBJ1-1	CASSLRVRVPDRNTEAFF
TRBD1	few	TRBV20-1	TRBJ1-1	CSAGGQGKSTEAFF
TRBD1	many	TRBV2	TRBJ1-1	CASRWDRGTNTEAFF
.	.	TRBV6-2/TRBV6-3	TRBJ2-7	CASARPTATGEQYF
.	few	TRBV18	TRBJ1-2	CASSPSAATNYGYTF
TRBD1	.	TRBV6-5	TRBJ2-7	CASTKTGGYEQYF
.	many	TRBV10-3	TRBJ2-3	CAISEWVGATDTQYF
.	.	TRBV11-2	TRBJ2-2	CASSSQPGHNTGELFF
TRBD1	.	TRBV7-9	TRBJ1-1	CASSGRGLNTEAFF
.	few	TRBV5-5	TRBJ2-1	CASSLHSRGEQFF
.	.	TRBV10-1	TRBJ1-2	CASSERKNYGYTF
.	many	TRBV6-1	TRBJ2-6	CASSERSSGANVLTF
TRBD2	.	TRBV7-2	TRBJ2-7	CASSSERGYRSYEQYF
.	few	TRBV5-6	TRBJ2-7	CASSSLGHLAYEQYF
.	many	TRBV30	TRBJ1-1	CAWSVSSRYKAFF
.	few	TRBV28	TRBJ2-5	CASSFVYPPYQETQYF
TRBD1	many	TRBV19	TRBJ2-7	CASSISGTGVYEQYF
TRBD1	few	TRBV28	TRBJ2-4	CASSGTGKKNIQYF
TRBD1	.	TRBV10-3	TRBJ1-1	CAIRQGGNTEAFF
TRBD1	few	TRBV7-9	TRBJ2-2	CASRPDRDTGELFF